The 14 T cell receptor beta chains in this list originate from one sample, sequenced in a study of T cell responses to AZD1222 COVID-19 vaccine. TCRdb keeps only in-frame clones here, not all; method: immunoSEQ multiplex PCR. The repertoire holds some 83,000 clones, with around 88% as singletons. Here the sequenced sample was peripheral blood, taken on day 0 of AZD1222 vaccination. These receptor sequences come from an adult in good health.

This chain joins TRBV14 and TRBJ2-3, with TRBD2 matching 7 bases. Germline lookup yields CDR1 SGHDN and CDR2 FVKESK. J lost 2 bases, V lost 5 bases, and 7 bases had no gene match. This CDR3 spans 15 amino acids. The DNA for the CDR3 is TGTGCCAGCAGCGCCGGGACTACCTACACAGATACGCAGTATTTT. It codes for CASSAGTTYTDTQYF.

The rearrangement links TRBV7-2 to TRBJ1-2; the D gene is possibly TRBD1 (6 bases). V shed 6 bases and J shed 0 bases, with 17 bases lying between them. CDR1 is SGHTA and CDR2 is FQGNSA in the germline V gene. CDR3 length equals 16 residues. DNA of the CDR3: TGTGCCAGCAGAGCATCGGACAGACTCACTAACTATGGCTACACCTTC. Amino acid sequence: CASRASDRLTNYGYTF. Using reference TRBV7-2 and TRBJ1-2 for the parts outside the CDR3, the full variable domain is GAGVSQSPSNKVTEKGKDVELRCDPISGHTALYWYRQSLGQGLEFLIYFQGNSAPDKSGLPSDRFSAERTGGSVSTLTIQRTQQEDSAVYLCASRASDRLTNYGYTFGSGTRLTVV.

The genes are TRBV7-8 and TRBJ2-1, with TRBD2 as a possible D gene (6 bases). Germline CDR1 reads SGHVS; CDR2 reads FQNEAQ. This CDR3 has 14 amino acids. Between the trimmed V and J ends, which lost 5 bases and 10 bases, there was a span of 18 bases. This CDR3 reads CASSLQAGLLEQFF. The DNA for the CDR3 is TGTGCCAGCAGCCTCCAGGCGGGACTCTTGGAGCAGTTCTTC.

The CDR3 spells CASSPGQGSGDEAFF. CDR3 in DNA: TGTGCCAGCAGTCCGGGACAGGGCTCCGGGGATGAAGCTTTCTTT. V and J are TRBV2 and TRBJ1-1; 9 nucleotides agree with TRBD1. Germline-derived CDR1 and CDR2 are SNHLY and FYNNEI. The CDR3 is 15 residues long. Germline trimming cut 5 bases from V and 7 bases from J; bases unmatched to any gene: 11.

This clone was counted once. The chain is built from TRBV18 and TRBJ1-1; D remains ambiguous. Trimming shortened V by 3 bases and J by 1 base, and 12 bases separated the two germline ends. The V gene's germline CDR1 is KGHSH and CDR2 LQKENI. The length of the CDR3 is 15 residues. The CDR3 sequence is CASSPGRVKNTEAFF. The CDR3 DNA is TGTGCCAGCTCACCTGGACGGGTTAAGAACACTGAAGCTTTCTTT.

The rearrangement joins TRBV21-1 to TRBJ1-2; the tabulated D call, TRBD1, remains unverified against the DNA. TRBV21-1 is given as a pseudogene. The CDR3 is 14 amino acids. The CDR3 DNA reads as TGTGCCAGCAGCCACCAGACAGCTAACTATGGCTACACCTTC. Its translation: CASSHQTANYGYTF.

V is TRBV7-9 and J is TRBJ1-1; D not certain. Trimming stripped 1 base from V and 7 bases from J, with 7 bases between. Germline-derived CDR1 and CDR2 are SEHNR and FQNEAQ (reference sequence). This CDR3 has 12 residues. In nucleotides, the CDR3 is TGTGCCAGCAGCTTAGAGATAGGTGAAGCTTTCTTT. Protein product: CASSLEIGEAFF.

The chain combines TRBV6-2 or TRBV6-3 with TRBJ1-2; D perhaps matches TRBD1 (5 bases). V lost 3 bases to trimming and J lost 3 bases, with 14 bases between them. CDR3 length: 15 residues. The germline V gene encodes CDR1 MNHEY and CDR2 SVGEGT. CDR3 sequence (DNA): TGTGCCAGCAGTTATGATAACAGGCCCTACTATGGCTACACCTTC. Encoded protein: CASSYDNRPYYGYTF.

The sample holds a few counts of this clone. The chain combines TRBV19 with TRBJ2-7; 9 nucleotides agree with TRBD2. J gave up 2 bases and V 5 bases, and 4 bases lay outside the gene matches. Germline V lookup: CDR1 LNHDA, CDR2 SQIVND (reference sequence). The CDR3 has 14 residues. CDR3 in amino acids: CASSLTSGTYEQYF. CDR3 in DNA: TGTGCCAGTAGTTTGACTAGCGGTACCTACGAGCAGTACTTC.

The CDR3 DNA follows: TGTGCCAGTTGGGGTGGAGGGGTTACGCAGTATTTT. Its protein product is CASWGGGVTQYF. The chain carries TRBV12-3 or TRBV12-4 and TRBJ2-3; tentative D call: TRBD2 (6 bases). Trimming left V 9 bases short and J 8 bases short, with 15 bases between. This CDR3 comprises 12 residues.

This clone was seen just once. This chain links TRBV5-6 with TRBJ1-6, with 7 bases matching TRBD1. This CDR3 has 13 amino acids. J lost 7 bases, V lost 5 bases, and 3 bases had no gene match. The germline V gene encodes CDR1 SGHDT and CDR2 YYEEEE. CDR3 sequence: CASSWDRNSPLHF. CDR3 bases: TGTGCCAGCAGTTGGGACAGAAATTCACCCCTCCACTTT.

This clone was seen once. The chain recombines TRBV29-1 with TRBJ2-1, with D possibly TRBD2 on 5 matching bases. This CDR3 has 15 residues. The germline gives CDR1 SQVTM, CDR2 ANQGSEA. The V end lost 8 bases, the J end lost 1 base, and 18 bases lay between the germline ends. CDR3: CSHRGEPGSYNEQFF. In nucleotides, the CDR3 is TGCAGCCACCGGGGAGAACCTGGATCCTACAATGAGCAGTTCTTC.

This clone has a handful of counts. The chain carries TRBV4-1 and TRBJ2-7; D remains unclear. The length of the CDR3 is 14 residues. Germline V gene lookup returns CDR1 MGHRA and CDR2 YSYEKL. V was cut by 4 bases and J by 4 bases, with 14 bases left in between. CDR3 bases: TGCGCCAGCAGCCCTGAGCTTGCCCATTACGAGCAGTACTTC. Amino acids: CASSPELAHYEQYF.

This clone was counted at least ten times. The CDR3 nucleotides are TGCAGCGCACTAGTACAGTTGAGCTCCTACAATGAGCAGTTCTTC. Residues: CSALVQLSSYNEQFF. The V gene is TRBV29-1, the J gene TRBJ2-1; TRBD2 is a possible D gene (5 bases). The V gene's germline CDR1 is SQVTM and CDR2 ANQGSEA. V lost 7 bases, J lost 0 bases, and 16 bases lay in between. CDR3 length equals 15 residues.